This T cell receptor (beta chain) was documented in a study of blood T cell repertoires in COVID-19. Study summary: T cells, B-cell-depleted T cells, or PBMCs provided the cDNA or gDNA that served as material.

V shed 2 bases and J 4 bases; nucleotides not matched to a gene: 7. The V gene's germline CDR1 is MGHRA and CDR2 YSYEKL. CDR3 length: 15 amino acids. Method: immunoSEQ multiplex PCR; TCRdb's copy keeps in-frame clones and lacks some. The profile shows under 250,000 clones, about 90% of them singletons. The clonotype originates from a woman aged 30 to 39 with acute COVID-19. V usage is TRBV4-1 and J usage is TRBJ2-7; 8 bases fit TRBD1. Material: PBMCs or T cells enriched from blood (not recorded which). The CDR3 sequence is CASSQHEDREYEQYF. The CDR3 DNA follows: TGCGCCAGCAGCCAACACGAGGACAGGGAATACGAGCAGTACTTC.